This entry features one T cell receptor (beta chain) sequence. Its antigen is currently unknown. The study drew the donors from its approximately 130-subject validation cohort, separate from the 666-subject first cohort. The data were produced by immunoSEQ multiplex PCR, yet TCRdb's version contains in-frame clones alone and is incomplete. The table has 85,000 to 130,000 clones, roughly 90% seen once. The data derive from a study of cytomegalovirus exposure and HLA in healthy donors. Study-level points and caveats: Using the classifier, cytomegalovirus status was reportedly diagnosed with high specificity and sensitivity. Most TCR sequences were uncommon, yet certain public TCRs appeared in many donors.

The TCR originated in a young woman in good health and CMV-seropositive. What was sequenced was PBMCs.

The CDR3 DNA sequence: TGTGCCAGCATAGGTTCCCGAGGCCTAGCCAAAAACATTCAGTACTTC. It yields the protein CASIGSRGLAKNIQYF. The chain employs TRBV2 and TRBJ2-4; D uncertain. This CDR3 spans 16 amino acids. In germline, CDR1 is SNHLY, CDR2 FYNNEI. The V end lost 7 bases, the J end lost 0 bases, and 16 bases lay between the germline ends.